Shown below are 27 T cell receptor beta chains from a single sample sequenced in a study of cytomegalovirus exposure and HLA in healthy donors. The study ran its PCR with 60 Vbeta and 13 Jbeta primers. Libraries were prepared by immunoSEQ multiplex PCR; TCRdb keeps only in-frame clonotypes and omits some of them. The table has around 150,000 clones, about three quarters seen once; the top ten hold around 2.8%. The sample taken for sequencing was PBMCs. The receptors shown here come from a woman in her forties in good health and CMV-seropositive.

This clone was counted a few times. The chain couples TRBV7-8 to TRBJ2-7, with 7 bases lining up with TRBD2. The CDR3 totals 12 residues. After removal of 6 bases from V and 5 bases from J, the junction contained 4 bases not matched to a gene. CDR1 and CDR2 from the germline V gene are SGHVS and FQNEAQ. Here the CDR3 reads CASRFGGDEQYF. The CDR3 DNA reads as TGTGCCAGCAGATTTGGGGGGGACGAGCAGTACTTC.

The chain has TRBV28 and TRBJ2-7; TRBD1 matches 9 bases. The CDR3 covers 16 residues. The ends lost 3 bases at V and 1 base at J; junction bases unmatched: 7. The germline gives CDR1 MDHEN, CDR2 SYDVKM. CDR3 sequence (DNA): TGTGCCAGCAGTTTCCACCCCGGGACAGGGTCCTACGAGCAGTACTTC. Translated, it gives CASSFHPGTGSYEQYF. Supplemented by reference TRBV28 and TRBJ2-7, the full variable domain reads DVKVTQSSRYLVKRTGEKVFLECVQDMDHENMFWYRQDPGLGLRLIYFSYDVKMKEKGDIPEGYSVSREKKERFSLILESASTNQTSMYLCASSFHPGTGSYEQYFGPGTRLTVT.

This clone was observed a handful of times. CDR3 coding DNA: TGTGCCAGCAGCTCTGACAGGGGTGGAAGAGACACCATATATTTT. This translates into CASSSDRGGRDTIYF. This chain joins TRBV5-4 and TRBJ1-3, with 8 positions matching TRBD1. After removal of 3 bases from V and 8 bases from J, the junction contained 10 bases not matched to a gene. This CDR3 is built from 15 residues. Germline V gene data show CDR1 as SGHNT and CDR2 as YYREEE (reference sequence).

Here the CDR3 reads CSVASQFPGGSYEQYF. CDR3 sequence (DNA): TGCAGCGTCGCCAGTCAATTCCCGGGGGGATCCTACGAGCAGTACTTC. The genes are TRBV29-1 and TRBJ2-7; TRBD2 matches at 7 bases. CDR1 and CDR2 (germline): SQVTM, ANQGSEA. There are 16 residues in the CDR3. V was pared by 6 bases and J by 1 base, with 15 bases of the junction left unmatched.

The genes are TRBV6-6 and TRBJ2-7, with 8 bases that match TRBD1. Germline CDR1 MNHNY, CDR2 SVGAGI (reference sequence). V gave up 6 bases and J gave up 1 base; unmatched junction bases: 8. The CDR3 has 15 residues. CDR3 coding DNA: TGTGCCAGCAGACCCCTGGGGACAGGTTCCTACGAGCAGTACTTC. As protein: CASRPLGTGSYEQYF.

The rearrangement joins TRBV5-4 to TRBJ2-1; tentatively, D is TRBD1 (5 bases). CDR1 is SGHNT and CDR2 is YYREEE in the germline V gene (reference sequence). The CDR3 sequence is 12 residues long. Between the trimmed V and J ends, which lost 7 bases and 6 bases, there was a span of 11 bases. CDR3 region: CASSQVGNEQFF. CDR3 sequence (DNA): TGTGCCAGCTCACAGGTCGGCAATGAGCAGTTCTTC.

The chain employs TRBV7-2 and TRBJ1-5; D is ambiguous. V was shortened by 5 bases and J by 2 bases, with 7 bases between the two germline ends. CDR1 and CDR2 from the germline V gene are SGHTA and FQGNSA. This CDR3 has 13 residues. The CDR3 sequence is CASSIFGNQPQHF. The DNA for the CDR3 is TGTGCCAGCAGCATATTCGGCAATCAGCCCCAGCATTTT.

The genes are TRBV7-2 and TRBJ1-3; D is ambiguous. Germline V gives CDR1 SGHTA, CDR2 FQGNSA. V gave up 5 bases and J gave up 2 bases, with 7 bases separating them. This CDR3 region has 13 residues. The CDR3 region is CASSGRTGNTIYF. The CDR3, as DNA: TGTGCCAGCAGCGGCAGAACTGGAAACACCATATATTTT.

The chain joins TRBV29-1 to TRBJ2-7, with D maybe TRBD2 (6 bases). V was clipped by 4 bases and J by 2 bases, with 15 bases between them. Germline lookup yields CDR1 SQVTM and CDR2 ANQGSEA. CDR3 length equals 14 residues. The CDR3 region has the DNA TGCAGCGTTGTGGATACGGGAGTAACCTACGAGCAGTACTTC. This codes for CSVVDTGVTYEQYF.

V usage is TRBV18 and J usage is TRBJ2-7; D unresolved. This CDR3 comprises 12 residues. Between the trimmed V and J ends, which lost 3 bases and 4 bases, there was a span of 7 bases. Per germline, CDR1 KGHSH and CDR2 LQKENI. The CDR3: CASSPAAYEQYF. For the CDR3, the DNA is TGTGCCAGCTCACCGGCCGCTTACGAGCAGTACTTC.

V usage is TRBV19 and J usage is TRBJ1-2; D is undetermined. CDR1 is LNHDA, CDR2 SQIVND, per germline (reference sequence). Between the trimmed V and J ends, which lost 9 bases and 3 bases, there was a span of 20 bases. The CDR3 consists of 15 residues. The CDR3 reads CASRTVSDGDYGYTF. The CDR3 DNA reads TGTGCCAGCAGGACTGTATCGGATGGGGACTATGGCTACACCTTC.

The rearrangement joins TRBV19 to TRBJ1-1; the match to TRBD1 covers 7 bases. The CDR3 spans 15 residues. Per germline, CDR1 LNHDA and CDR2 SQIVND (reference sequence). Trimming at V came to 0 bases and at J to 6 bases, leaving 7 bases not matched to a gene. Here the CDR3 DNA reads TGTGCCAGTAGTATAGATCGACAGGGATACGCTGAAGCTTTCTTT. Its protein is CASSIDRQGYAEAFF.

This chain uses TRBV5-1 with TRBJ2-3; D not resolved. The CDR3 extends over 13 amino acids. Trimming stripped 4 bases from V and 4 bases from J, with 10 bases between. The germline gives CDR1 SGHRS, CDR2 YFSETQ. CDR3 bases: TGCGCCAGCAGCGGCCTAGTGTCAGATACGCAGTATTTT. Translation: CASSGLVSDTQYF.

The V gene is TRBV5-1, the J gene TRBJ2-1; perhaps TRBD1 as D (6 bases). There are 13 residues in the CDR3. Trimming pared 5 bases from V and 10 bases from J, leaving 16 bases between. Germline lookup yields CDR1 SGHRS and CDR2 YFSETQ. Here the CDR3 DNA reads TGCGCCAGCAGTTATGCCAGGGGAGAGGAGCAGTTCTTC. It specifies CASSYARGEEQFF.

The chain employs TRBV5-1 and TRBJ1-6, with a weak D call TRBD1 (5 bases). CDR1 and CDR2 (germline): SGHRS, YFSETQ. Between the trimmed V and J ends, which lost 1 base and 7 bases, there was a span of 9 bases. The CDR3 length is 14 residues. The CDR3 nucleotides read TGCGCCAGCAGCTTGAAGACAGTAAATTCACCCCTCCACTTT. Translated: CASSLKTVNSPLHF.

The CDR3 nucleotides are TGTGCCAGTAGGGAGGACACTGAAGCTTTCTTT. Its translation: CASREDTEAFF. The rearrangement uses TRBV25-1 and TRBJ1-1; D uncertain. V lost 9 bases, J lost 3 bases, and 8 bases lay in between. Germline V gene data show CDR1 as MGHDK and CDR2 as SYGVNS. The CDR3 covers 11 residues.

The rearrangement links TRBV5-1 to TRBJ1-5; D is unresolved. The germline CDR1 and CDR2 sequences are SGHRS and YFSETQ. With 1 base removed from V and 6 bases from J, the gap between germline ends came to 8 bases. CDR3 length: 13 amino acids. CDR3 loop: CASSLYPGQPQHF. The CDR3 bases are TGCGCCAGCAGCTTGTACCCCGGTCAGCCCCAGCATTTT.

The CDR3 here is CASSSGTGQFLGHEQFF. The CDR3, as DNA: TGTGCCAGCAGCTCCGGGACAGGACAGTTCTTGGGACATGAGCAGTTCTTC. This rearrangement joins TRBV5-8 to TRBJ2-1; 8 bases align to TRBD1. Germline assignment: CDR1 SGHTS and CDR2 YDEGEE. CDR3 length equals 17 residues. J gave up 8 bases and V 3 bases, and 16 bases lay outside the gene matches.

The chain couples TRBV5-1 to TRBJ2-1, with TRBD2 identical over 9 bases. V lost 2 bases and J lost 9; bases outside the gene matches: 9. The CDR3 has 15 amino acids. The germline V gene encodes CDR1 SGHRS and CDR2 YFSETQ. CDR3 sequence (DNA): TGCGCCAGCAGCTTCGGGGTAGCGGGGGAGGGTGAGCAGTTCTTC. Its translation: CASSFGVAGEGEQFF.

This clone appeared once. Here the CDR3 DNA reads TGTGCCTGGAGTCCAGGACTAGCGGGAGAAGGGGAGCTGTTTTTT. This encodes CAWSPGLAGEGELFF. The chain carries TRBV30 and TRBJ2-2; 13 bases match TRBD2. This CDR3 comprises 15 residues. Germline V gene sequence: CDR1 GTSNPN, CDR2 SVGIG (reference sequence). The V and J ends lost 2 bases and 8 bases, in that order; junction bases with no gene match: 5.

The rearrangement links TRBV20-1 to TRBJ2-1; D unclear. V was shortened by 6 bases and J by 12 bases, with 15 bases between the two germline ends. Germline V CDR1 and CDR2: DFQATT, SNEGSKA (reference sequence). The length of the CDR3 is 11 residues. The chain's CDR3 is CSAPLLGVQFF. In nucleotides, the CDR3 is TGCAGTGCCCCACTCCTTGGTGTGCAGTTCTTC.

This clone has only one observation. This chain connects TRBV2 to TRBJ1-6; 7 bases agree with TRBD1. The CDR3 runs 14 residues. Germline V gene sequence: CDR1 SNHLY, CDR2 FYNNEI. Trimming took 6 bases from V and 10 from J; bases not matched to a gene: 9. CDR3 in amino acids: CASSSTGERSPLHF. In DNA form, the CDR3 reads TGTGCCAGCAGCTCTACAGGGGAAAGGTCACCCCTCCACTTT.

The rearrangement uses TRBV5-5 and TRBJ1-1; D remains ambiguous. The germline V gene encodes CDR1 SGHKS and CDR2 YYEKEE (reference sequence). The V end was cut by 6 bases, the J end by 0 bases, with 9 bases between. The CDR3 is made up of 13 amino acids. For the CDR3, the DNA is TGTGCCAGCACCCTCGTCGTGAACACTGAAGCTTTCTTT. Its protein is CASTLVVNTEAFF.

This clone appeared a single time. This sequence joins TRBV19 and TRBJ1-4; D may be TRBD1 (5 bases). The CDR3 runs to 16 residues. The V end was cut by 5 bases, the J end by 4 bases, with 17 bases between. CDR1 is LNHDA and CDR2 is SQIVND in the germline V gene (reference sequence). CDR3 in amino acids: CASSVIDRANNEKLFF. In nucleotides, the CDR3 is TGTGCCAGTAGTGTAATCGACAGAGCTAATAATGAAAAACTGTTTTTT.

This chain's CDR3 is CASSRRDRDADTQYF. The CDR3 nucleotides are TGTGCCAGCAGCCGCCGGGACAGGGACGCAGATACGCAGTATTTT. The V call is TRBV28, the J call TRBJ2-3; TRBD1 matches at 9 bases. Germline V gives CDR1 MDHEN, CDR2 SYDVKM. The CDR3 totals 15 residues. Trimming cost V 6 bases and J 4 bases; bases outside gene matches: 8.

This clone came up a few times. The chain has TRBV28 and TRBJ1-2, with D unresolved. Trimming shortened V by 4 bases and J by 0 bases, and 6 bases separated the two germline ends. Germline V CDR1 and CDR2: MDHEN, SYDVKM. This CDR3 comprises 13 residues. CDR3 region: CASSSSPNYGYTF. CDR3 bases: TGTGCCAGCAGTTCGTCTCCTAACTATGGCTACACCTTC.

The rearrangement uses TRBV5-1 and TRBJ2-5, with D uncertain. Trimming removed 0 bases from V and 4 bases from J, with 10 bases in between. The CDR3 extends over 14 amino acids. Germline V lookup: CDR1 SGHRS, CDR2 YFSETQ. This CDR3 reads CASSLDVVVETQYF. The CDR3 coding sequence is TGCGCCAGCAGCTTGGATGTGGTAGTAGAGACCCAGTACTTC.